Given below is one T cell receptor beta chain in context. Its antigen is unidentified. After removal of 7 bases from V and 8 bases from J, the junction contained 11 bases not matched to a gene. This CDR3 is 16 amino acids long. Germline values: CDR1 SGDLS, CDR2 YYNGEE. TCRdb's copy holds only in-frame clones and misses some; the assay was immunoSEQ multiplex PCR. The sample gives 78,000 or so clones, more than 75% of which show up once; around 8% is in the top ten. The source of the sample is a study of graft-versus-host responses after intestinal transplantation. The sample in question was unstimulated CD8+ T cells sorted from spleen or lymph node cells, obtained before transplant. The chain combines TRBV9 with TRBJ2-4; 14 bases line up with TRBD2. This clonotype was sampled from a human donor who was the organ donor for an intestinal transplant. For the CDR3, the DNA is TGTGCCAGCTCCGGGACTAGCGGGGGCCCTATCGACATTCAGTACTTC. The encoded protein is CASSGTSGGPIDIQYF.